This is a list of T cell receptor beta chains from one sample in a study of response to subunit inactivated influenza vaccine. From the RT-PCR reads, TCRdb called clonotypes with MiXCR, one entry per CDR3 protein. The sample holds 400,000 to 650,000 distinct CDR3 sequences, 6% to 9% seen once. The source was PBMCs from blood, collected approximately 25 months after vaccination. These receptor sequences come from a man between 45 and 75 years old who received an inactivated influenza vaccine. CDR3s include the opening cysteine and the closing phenylalanine or tryptophan. Fields, in order: J gene, V gene, D gene, clone size, CDR3 protein, CDR3 DNA. A D gene is named only where the DNA matches it firmly. Only some rows state a clone size, as once, few, many or a class for expanded clones.

j_gene: TRBJ1-2; v_gene: TRBV28; d_gene: TRBD1; abundance: few; CDR3aa: CASRPGTAYGYTF; CDR3nt: TGTGCCAGCAGGCCCGGGACAGCCTATGGCTACACCTTC
j_gene: TRBJ2-3; v_gene: TRBV29-1; d_gene: TRBD1; abundance: many; CDR3aa: CSVGQRTDTQYF; CDR3nt: TGCAGCGTGGGACAGAGAACAGATACGCAGTATTTT
j_gene: TRBJ2-1; v_gene: TRBV24-1; d_gene: NA; abundance: NA; CDR3aa: CATSAGQSSYNEQFF; CDR3nt: TGTGCCACCTCCGCCGGTCAAAGCTCCTACAATGAGCAGTTCTTC
j_gene: TRBJ2-7; v_gene: TRBV7-9; d_gene: TRBD2; abundance: NA; CDR3aa: CASSSTNGRTYEQYF; CDR3nt: TGTGCCAGCAGCTCTACTAACGGGAGGACCTACGAGCAGTACTTC
j_gene: TRBJ2-7; v_gene: TRBV7-9; d_gene: TRBD2; abundance: few; CDR3aa: CASRNAAGGTYEQYF; CDR3nt: TGTGCCAGCAGGAATGCGGCGGGAGGCACCTACGAGCAGTACTTC
j_gene: TRBJ2-2; v_gene: TRBV30; d_gene: NA; abundance: NA; CDR3aa: CAWTEVTGELFF; CDR3nt: TGTGCCTGGACCGAGGTCACCGGGGAGCTGTTTTTT
j_gene: TRBJ2-1; v_gene: TRBV20-1; d_gene: NA; abundance: NA; CDR3aa: CSARSLASAYNEQFF; CDR3nt: TGCAGTGCTAGATCGTTGGCTAGCGCCTACAATGAGCAGTTCTTC
j_gene: TRBJ1-2; v_gene: TRBV19; d_gene: NA; abundance: few; CDR3aa: CASSIARRGGYTF; CDR3nt: TGTGCCAGTAGTATCGCCCGCCGGGGAGGCTACACCTTC
j_gene: TRBJ2-7; v_gene: TRBV29-1; d_gene: NA; abundance: few; CDR3aa: CSVTYRALKDEQYF; CDR3nt: TGCAGCGTCACTTACAGGGCCCTGAAGGACGAGCAGTACTTC
j_gene: TRBJ2-1; v_gene: TRBV9; d_gene: NA; abundance: NA; CDR3aa: CASSVVAGTHSEQFF; CDR3nt: TGTGCCAGCAGCGTAGTGGCGGGTACGCATTCTGAGCAGTTCTTC
j_gene: TRBJ1-5; v_gene: TRBV6-1; d_gene: NA; abundance: NA; CDR3aa: CASSERRGNQPQHF; CDR3nt: TGTGCCAGCAGTGAAAGACGGGGCAATCAGCCCCAGCATTTT
j_gene: TRBJ2-3; v_gene: TRBV19; d_gene: TRBD2; abundance: NA; CDR3aa: CASSIDGSGDVTDTQYF; CDR3nt: TGTGCCAGTAGTATAGATGGCAGCGGGGATGTCACAGATACGCAGTATTTT
j_gene: TRBJ2-1; v_gene: TRBV5-1; d_gene: TRBD1; abundance: many; CDR3aa: CASSISGTGSYNEQFF; CDR3nt: TGCGCCAGCAGCATCTCCGGGACAGGGAGTTACAATGAGCAGTTCTTC